This is a list of T cell receptor beta chains from one sample in a study of beta chain features in type 1 diabetes. Sequencing used immunoSEQ multiplex PCR; TCRdb keeps in-frame clones, though not all of them. In the table there are 200,000 to 300,000 clones, under 13% of which are singletons. Input material: naive CD4+ T cells from blood. These receptors all come from a man younger than 40 with type 1 diabetes. The CDR3 runs from the conserved cysteine through the conserved F or W. A D gene is named only where the DNA matches it firmly. The listing skips clone size in some rows; elsewhere it reads once, few, many or a size class.

d_gene	abundance	v_gene	j_gene	CDR3nt	CDR3aa
NA	few	TRBV18	TRBJ2-6	TGTGCCAGCTCACTGACAGTGATCTCTGGGGCCAACGTCCTGACTTTC	CASSLTVISGANVLTF
NA	few	TRBV14	TRBJ2-7	TGTGCCGGCAGCCACCGGGAAAAGCAGTACTTC	CAGSHREKQYF
TRBD2	few	TRBV5-1	TRBJ2-5	TGCGCCAGCAGCCCTACGGGGGGGGCCCGGGAGACCCAGTACTTC	CASSPTGGARETQYF
NA	NA	TRBV7-9	TRBJ2-2	TGTGCCAGCAGCTTATACGGGACATCGAACACCGGGGAGCTGTTTTTT	CASSLYGTSNTGELFF
NA	NA	TRBV18	TRBJ2-5	TGTGCCAGCTCACCCCCCGGGACACTTCGGGAAGAGACCCAGTACTTC	CASSPPGTLREETQYF
NA	few	TRBV4-2	TRBJ1-2	TGTGCCAGCAGCCAAGAAGAGAACTATGGCTACACCTTC	CASSQEENYGYTF
TRBD2	NA	TRBV28	TRBJ2-2	TGTGCCAGCAGTCCTAGTAGCGGGGGGATCGGGGAGCTGTTTTTT	CASSPSSGGIGELFF
NA	NA	TRBV7-3	TRBJ2-5	TGTGCCAGCAGCTTAAGTATGAGAGAGACCCAGTACTTC	CASSLSMRETQYF
NA	few	TRBV5-1	TRBJ2-7	TGCGCCAGCAGCTCGATCCCCCTGACAGGAGCCTACGAGCAGTACTTC	CASSSIPLTGAYEQYF
NA	NA	TRBV18	TRBJ1-4	TGTGCCAGCTCACCAAGCCTCATTAATGAAAAACTGTTTTTT	CASSPSLINEKLFF
TRBD2	NA	TRBV6-1	TRBJ2-1	TGTGCCAGCAGTGGGGTAGCGGGGAGCTCCTACAATGAGCAGTTCTTC	CASSGVAGSSYNEQFF
NA	NA	TRBV11-2	TRBJ2-2	TGTGCCAGCAGCTCGCGGACAGCCACCGGGGAGCTGTTTTTT	CASSSRTATGELFF
NA	few	TRBV28	TRBJ2-5	TGTGCCAGCCGGACAGTCCAAGAGACCCAGTACTTC	CASRTVQETQYF
NA	NA	TRBV4-1	TRBJ2-5	TGCGCCAGCAGCCAAGTGGCATTCTTAGAGACCCAGTACTTC	CASSQVAFLETQYF
TRBD1	NA	TRBV18	TRBJ2-7	TGTGCCAGCTCACCGGGGACAGGGGGCTACGACGAGCAGTACTTC	CASSPGTGGYDEQYF
TRBD1	NA	TRBV19	TRBJ1-5	TGTGCCAGTAGTATAGGCGCCAGGGGGATTCGCAATCAGCCCCAGCATTTT	CASSIGARGIRNQPQHF
TRBD1	NA	TRBV5-1	TRBJ1-5	TGCGCCAGCAGCCCGGACAGGCGCAATCAGCCCCAGCATTTT	CASSPDRRNQPQHF
NA	NA	TRBV5-1	TRBJ1-1	TGCGCCAGCAGCAGGAATACAGGGAACACTGAAGCTTTCTTT	CASSRNTGNTEAFF
NA	few	TRBV19	TRBJ1-1	TGTGCCAGTAGCCGGACTGGGAACACTGAAGCTTTCTTT	CASSRTGNTEAFF
NA	NA	TRBV28	TRBJ1-1	TGTGCCAGCCCACCCGGGACACTCCGGAACACTGAAGCTTTCTTT	CASPPGTLRNTEAFF
NA	NA	TRBV7-9	TRBJ1-6	TGTGCCCCGACAGCGCTAACTAATTATAATTCACCCCTCCACTTT	CAPTALTNYNSPLHF
NA	NA	TRBV25-1	TRBJ2-7	TGTGCCAGCAGTGACTCCGGGACTTACTCCTACGAGCAGTACTTC	CASSDSGTYSYEQYF
TRBD1	NA	TRBV6-6	TRBJ2-1	TGTGCCAGCAGTCTGGGACAGGGGGGTAATGAGCAGTTCTTC	CASSLGQGGNEQFF
NA	NA	TRBV7-2	TRBJ2-5	TGTGCCAGCAGCTCCGAACGGTCAAGACAGGAGACCCAGTACTTC	CASSSERSRQETQYF
NA	few	TRBV4-2	TRBJ1-1	TGTGCCAGCAGCCAAGATGCGGGGAACACTGAAGCTTTCTTT	CASSQDAGNTEAFF
TRBD1	NA	TRBV29-1	TRBJ1-2	TGCAGCGTTAGGGACAGGAACTATGGCTACACCTTC	CSVRDRNYGYTF
NA	NA	TRBV30	TRBJ2-7	TGTGCCTGGAGTGGAGACACCTACGAGCAGTACTTC	CAWSGDTYEQYF
NA	NA	TRBV6-1	TRBJ2-7	TGTGCCAGCAGTGAAGGGTCCCTCTTAACAGGCTACGAGCAGTACTTC	CASSEGSLLTGYEQYF
TRBD1	few	TRBV10-3	TRBJ1-1	TGTGCCGCCGGGACAGGTACGATCGCTTTCTTT	CAAGTGTIAFF
NA	NA	TRBV18	TRBJ2-7	TGTGCCAGCTCACCGCGGGACTCCTACGAGCAGTACTTC	CASSPRDSYEQYF
NA	NA	TRBV2	TRBJ2-7	TGTGCCAGCAGTGGGGCTCGATACGAGCAGTACTTC	CASSGARYEQYF
TRBD2	NA	TRBV2	TRBJ2-7	TGTGCCAGCAACAATCCCGGACTAGCGCGGTCCTACGAGCAGTACTTC	CASNNPGLARSYEQYF
NA	few	TRBV7-2	TRBJ2-1	TGTGCCAGCAGCTTAGCTAGCGGAGGGTATGAGCAGTTCTTC	CASSLASGGYEQFF
NA	NA	TRBV6-1	TRBJ2-1	TGTGCCAGCAGTGAAAGGGGGAACAATGAGCAGTTCTTC	CASSERGNNEQFF
NA	NA	TRBV7-3	TRBJ2-1	TGTGCCAGCAGAGGGTCGGTCTCCGGGGGTGAGCAGTTCTTC	CASRGSVSGGEQFF
TRBD2	NA	TRBV9	TRBJ2-3	TGTGCCAGCAGCGTAATGACTAGCGGGCGTAGCACAGATACGCAGTATTTT	CASSVMTSGRSTDTQYF
NA	NA	TRBV18	TRBJ1-4	TGTGCCAGCTCACCACGCGGGACTAATGAAAAACTGTTTTTT	CASSPRGTNEKLFF
TRBD1	NA	TRBV28	TRBJ1-2	TGTGCCAGCAGTTTGGACAGGGGGCGGGGCTACACCTTC	CASSLDRGRGYTF